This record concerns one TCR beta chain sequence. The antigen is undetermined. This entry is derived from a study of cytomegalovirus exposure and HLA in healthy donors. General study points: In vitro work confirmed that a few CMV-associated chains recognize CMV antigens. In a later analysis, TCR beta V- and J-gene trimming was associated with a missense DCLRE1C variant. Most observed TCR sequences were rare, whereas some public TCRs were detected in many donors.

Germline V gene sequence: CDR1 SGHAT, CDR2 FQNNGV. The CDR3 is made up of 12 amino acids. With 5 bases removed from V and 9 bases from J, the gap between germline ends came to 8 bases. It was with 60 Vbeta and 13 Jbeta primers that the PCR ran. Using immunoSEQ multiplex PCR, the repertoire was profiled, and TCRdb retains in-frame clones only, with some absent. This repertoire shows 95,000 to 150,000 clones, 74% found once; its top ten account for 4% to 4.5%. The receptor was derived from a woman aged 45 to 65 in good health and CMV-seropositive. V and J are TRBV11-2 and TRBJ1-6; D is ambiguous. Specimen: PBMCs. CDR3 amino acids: CASSLSSSPLHF. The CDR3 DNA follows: TGTGCCAGCAGCCTCTCCAGTTCACCCCTCCACTTT.